Below are 23 T cell receptor beta chains sequenced from a single sample in a study of Ad26.COV2.S vaccination and SARS-CoV-2 variants. The protocol was immunoSEQ multiplex PCR, while the TCRdb copy is restricted to in-frame clones and leaves out a portion. This table has a few hundred thousand clones, 83% appearing once. Indicated treatment: around 19 received Ad26.COV2.S at low or high dose, single or two shots; about 5 received placebo; per-sample allocation not given. Sample collection was performed on day 63 after the first vaccine or placebo injection. The specimen comprised peripheral blood, sampled in a trial of Ad26.COV2.S vaccine versus placebo. The source is a person aged 18-65 years who received the Ad26.COV2.S COVID-19 vaccine or a placebo.

This clone was recorded only once. This sequence joins TRBV7-3 and TRBJ2-2; D is ambiguous. Germline assignment: CDR1 SGHTA and CDR2 FQGTGA. The V and J ends lost 5 bases and 6 bases respectively, with 10 bases between them. This CDR3 is built from 13 residues. In DNA, the CDR3 is TGTGCCAGCAGCCTGTGGCTTGCCGGGGAGCTGTTTTTT. This sequence encodes CASSLWLAGELFF.

Written as DNA, the CDR3 is TGCGCCAGCAGCCTAGGGCTTGGGGCCAACGTCCTGACTTTC. Protein product: CASSLGLGANVLTF. The chain carries TRBV5-1 and TRBJ2-6; D is uncertain. This CDR3 comprises 14 residues. The V gene lost 4 bases and the J gene lost 3 bases, with 8 bases spanning the gap. Germline V gene lookup returns CDR1 SGHRS and CDR2 YFSETQ.

A word on this clone: Other nucleotide sequences from this sample produce the same CDR3. The V call is TRBV24-1, the J call TRBJ1-2; D ambiguous. V lost 4 bases, J lost 5 bases, and 7 bases lay in between. Per the germline V gene, CDR1 is KGHDR and CDR2 is SFDVKD. The CDR3 is 12 residues long. The CDR3 loop reads CATSDGRYGYTF. The DNA for the CDR3 is TGTGCCACCAGTGACGGGCGGTATGGCTACACCTTC.

The chain uses TRBV9 and TRBJ1-1; TRBD1 might be the D (6 bases). Germline-derived CDR1 and CDR2 are SGDLS and YYNGEE. The V gene lost 7 bases and the J gene lost 1 base, with 14 bases spanning the gap. The CDR3 has 14 amino acids. The CDR3 sequence is CASSTRTANTEAFF. The CDR3 DNA is TGTGCCAGCTCCACGAGGACAGCGAACACTGAAGCTTTCTTT. Supplemented by reference TRBV9 and TRBJ1-1, the full variable domain reads DSGVTQTPKHLITATGQRVTLRCSPRSGDLSVYWYQQSLDQGLQFLIQYYNGEERAKGNILERFSAQQFPDLHSELNLSSLELGDSALYFCASSTRTANTEAFFGQGTRLTVV.

This rearrangement joins TRBV9 to TRBJ1-4; 8 nucleotides agree with TRBD1. The J segment lost 3 bases and the V segment lost 3 bases, leaving 4 bases of the junction unmatched. Per the germline V gene, CDR1 is SGDLS and CDR2 is YYNGEE. CDR3 length: 15 amino acids. The CDR3 DNA follows: TGTGCCAGCAGCGCCTCGACAGGGGCTAATGAAAAACTGTTTTTT. It encodes CASSASTGANEKLFF.

Only one count was recorded for this clone. The J gene is TRBJ2-6, the V gene TRBV5-5; weak D call: TRBD1 (6 bases). CDR1 and CDR2 (germline): SGHKS, YYEKEE (reference sequence). The CDR3 contains 20 residues. Trimming removed 4 bases from V and 0 bases from J, with 23 bases in between. CDR3 sequence reads: CASSPRMGTQMFSGANVLTF. In DNA, the CDR3 is TGTGCCAGCAGCCCCAGGATGGGGACACAAATGTTCTCTGGGGCCAACGTCCTGACTTTC.

The J gene is TRBJ1-3, the V gene TRBV7-6, with 7 positions matching TRBD1. V shed 5 bases and J 0 bases; nucleotides not matched to a gene: 10. Germline values: CDR1 SGHVS, CDR2 FNYEAQ. This CDR3 spans 17 amino acids. Here the CDR3 DNA reads TGTGCCAGCAGCGCCCGATACCGGGACAGCTCTGGAAACACCATATATTTT. It codes for CASSARYRDSSGNTIYF.

The V gene is TRBV4-2, the J gene TRBJ1-2; maybe TRBD1 (6 bases). This CDR3 contains 15 residues. Germline lookup yields CDR1 LGHNA and CDR2 YNFKEQ. V lost 4 bases, J lost 1 base, and 13 bases lay in between. The CDR3, as DNA: TGTGCCAGCAGCCCTTTCAAGGGGGGTAACTATGGCTACACCTTC. Its protein is CASSPFKGGNYGYTF.

The V and J genes are TRBV3-1 (or the pseudogene TRBV3-2) and TRBJ2-7; 8 positions match TRBD2. The CDR3 has 18 residues. Germline CDR1 reads LGHDT; CDR2 reads YNNKEL (reference sequence). With V trimmed by 4 bases and J by 6 bases, 20 bases remained unmatched. CDR3 in DNA: TGTGCCAGCAGCCCCTATTCGAGCGGGAGTGCGAGTCGCTCCGAGCAGTACTTC. Residues: CASSPYSSGSASRSEQYF.

This chain links TRBV19 with TRBJ2-7; maybe TRBD1 (6 bases). The CDR3 extends over 14 amino acids. Germline V CDR1 and CDR2: LNHDA, SQIVND (reference sequence). Trimming took 5 bases from V and 4 from J, leaving 15 bases between them. CDR3 region: CASSGGLPPYEQYF. For the CDR3, the DNA is TGTGCCAGTAGTGGGGGCCTTCCGCCTTACGAGCAGTACTTC.

The chain has TRBV9 and TRBJ1-1; 8 nucleotides match TRBD1. The CDR3 sequence is 15 residues long. The V gene end was trimmed by 3 bases and the J gene end by 5 bases; junction bases not matched to a gene: 9. Looked up from germline, CDR1 is SGDLS and CDR2 is YYNGEE. The CDR3 sequence is CASSARQGKGTEAFF. In DNA, the CDR3 is TGTGCCAGCAGCGCTAGACAGGGGAAGGGAACTGAAGCTTTCTTT.

This rearrangement joins TRBV27 to TRBJ1-6; D gene ambiguous. V lost 5 bases and J lost 7, with 12 bases in between. The CDR3 consists of 14 residues. Germline lookup yields CDR1 MNHEY and CDR2 SMNVEV (reference sequence). The DNA of the CDR3 is TGTGCCAGCAGTCCGGGCTGGGGAAATTCACCCCTCCACTTT. Translated, it gives CASSPGWGNSPLHF.

Comment on this clone: The limits of the CDR3 on the DNA are not certain, so only TCRdb's listed CDR3 is given. V is TRBV7-9 and J is TRBJ2-1; the table gives TRBD1 as D, unverified against the DNA. CDR1 is SEHNR and CDR2 is FQNEAQ in the germline V gene (reference sequence). The length of the CDR3 is 14 amino acids, counting both ends. CDR3 in amino acids: CASSFGTGISAGFF.

The chain recombines TRBV11-2 with TRBJ2-5; D is uncertain. Germline CDR1 and CDR2: SGHAT and FQNNGV. The germline V and J ends were trimmed by 5 bases and 0 bases, with 7 bases remaining between them. The CDR3 contains 13 residues. The CDR3 region has the DNA TGTGCCAGCAGCAGAGTATACCAAGAGACCCAGTACTTC. Protein: CASSRVYQETQYF. Supplemented by reference TRBV11-2 and TRBJ2-5, the full variable domain reads EAGVAQSPRYKIIEKRQSVAFWCNPISGHATLYWYQQILGQGPKLLIQFQNNGVVDDSQLPKDRFSAERLKGVDSTLKIQPAKLEDSAVYLCASSRVYQETQYFGPGTRLLVL.

In its sample, this clone was seen many times. The chain employs TRBV18 and TRBJ1-6, with D possibly matching TRBD1 (6 bases). The germline gives CDR1 KGHSH, CDR2 LQKENI. This CDR3 is 15 amino acids long. The V and J ends lost 4 bases and 6 bases respectively, with 13 bases between them. The DNA of the CDR3 is TGTGCCAGCTCACGGCCAGGGGATCGTAATTCACCCCTCCACTTT. This translates into CASSRPGDRNSPLHF.

This clone has more than one count but fewer than ten. The chain has TRBV7-9 and TRBJ2-7; 8 bases fit TRBD2. V shed 5 bases, J shed 2 bases, and the junction held 11 bases outside the gene matches. The CDR3 runs 16 residues. The germline V gene has CDR1 SEHNR and CDR2 FQNEAQ (reference sequence). The CDR3 DNA sequence: TGTGCCAGCAGCCAACTGTCGGGGGGGTCCCCCTACGAGCAGTACTTC. Translating it yields CASSQLSGGSPYEQYF.

This clone was seen more than once but under ten times. The rearrangement links TRBV11-3 to TRBJ1-6; no firm D call. V was pared by 1 base and J by 9 bases, with 10 bases between. The CDR3 has 14 amino acids. Germline assignment: CDR1 SGHNT and CDR2 YENEEA. The DNA for the CDR3 is TGTGCCAGCAGCTTAGGACTGTGGGGTTCACCCCTCCACTTT. Translating gives CASSLGLWGSPLHF.

V gene TRBV7-3 combines with J gene TRBJ2-7; 10 bases match TRBD1. The CDR3 length is 16 residues. Germline CDR1 SGHTA, CDR2 FQGTGA. The V gene end was trimmed by 3 bases and the J gene end by 6 bases; junction bases not matched to a gene: 11. The CDR3 sequence: CASSLEGTGAPGEQYF. DNA for the CDR3: TGTGCCAGCAGCTTGGAAGGGACAGGGGCGCCGGGCGAGCAGTACTTC. The variable domain in full, completed from reference TRBV7-3 and TRBJ2-7, reads GAGVSQTPSNKVTEKGKYVELRCDPISGHTALYWYRQSLGQGPEFLIYFQGTGAADDSGLPNDRFFAVRPEGSVSTLKIQRTERGDSAVYLCASSLEGTGAPGEQYFGPGTRLTVT.

The rearrangement joins TRBV9 to TRBJ1-1; no definite D call. The germline V gene encodes CDR1 SGDLS and CDR2 YYNGEE. V lost 0 bases to trimming and J lost 2 bases, with 14 bases between them. This CDR3 is built from 16 residues. The CDR3 DNA sequence: TGTGCCAGCAGCGTAGGTGTGAGACAATCCAACACTGAAGCTTTCTTT. Its protein product is CASSVGVRQSNTEAFF.

CDR3 sequence: CASRNGGPFTYEQYF. The CDR3 bases are TGCGCCAGCAGGAACGGCGGCCCTTTTACCTACGAGCAGTACTTC. The chain recombines TRBV5-1 with TRBJ2-7; D is ambiguous. V was shortened by 5 bases and J by 2 bases, with 17 bases between the two germline ends. Germline CDR1 and CDR2: SGHRS and YFSETQ. This CDR3 has 15 amino acids.

The chain couples TRBV30 to TRBJ1-3, with D uncertain. From germline, CDR1 is GTSNPN and CDR2 SVGIG (reference sequence). The V end was cut by 0 bases, the J end by 9 bases, with 12 bases between. The CDR3 covers 13 residues. The CDR3 spells CAWSVPGPATIYF. The CDR3 DNA sequence: TGTGCCTGGAGTGTACCCGGACCGGCCACCATATATTTT. The full variable domain, in which reference TRBV30 and TRBJ1-3 provide the parts outside the CDR3, is SQTIHQWPATLVQPVGSPLSLECTVEGTSNPNLYWYRQAAGRGLQLLFYSVGIGQISSEVPQNLSASRPQDRQFILSSKKLLLSDSGFYLCAWSVPGPATIYFGEGSWLTVV.

The chain employs TRBV7-8 and TRBJ1-6; 9 nucleotides agree with TRBD1. The CDR3 has 15 residues. CDR1 and CDR2 from the germline V gene are SGHVS and FQNEAQ. The ends lost 6 bases at V and 7 bases at J; junction bases unmatched: 7. The DNA of the CDR3 is TGTGCCAGCAGAAACGGACAGGGGACGAATTCACCCCTCCACTTT. Its protein product is CASRNGQGTNSPLHF.

The gene calls are TRBV5-1 and TRBJ2-3; TRBD2 agrees at 7 bases. From germline, CDR1 is SGHRS and CDR2 YFSETQ. V trimming: 4 bases; J trimming: 0 bases; junction bases outside the gene matches: 8. The CDR3 is 16 residues long. DNA for the CDR3: TGCGCCAGCAGCCTTGAGCCTAGCGGTAGCACAGATACGCAGTATTTT. Translating it yields CASSLEPSGSTDTQYF.